The 6 T cell receptor beta chains in this list originate from one sample, sequenced in a study of cytomegalovirus exposure and HLA in healthy donors. With 60 Vbeta and 13 Jbeta primers, the PCR was carried out. Here immunoSEQ multiplex PCR was the method, and the copy in TCRdb shows in-frame clones only, minus some. The sample has 150,000 to 200,000 clones, 60% to 75% seen once. Sequencing was performed on PBMCs. The receptors here all came from a woman aged 50 to 60 in good health and CMV-seropositive.

This chain uses TRBV5-1 with TRBJ1-2, with D perhaps TRBD1 (5 bases). V was clipped by 0 bases and J by 7 bases, with 10 bases between them. Germline CDR1 SGHRS, CDR2 YFSETQ. CDR3 length: 13 amino acids. The CDR3 region has the DNA TGCGCCAGCAGCTTGGGACCAGGGTGTGGCTACACCTTC. Protein: CASSLGPGCGYTF.

The chain links TRBV6-6 to TRBJ1-5; 9 bases align to TRBD1. The CDR3 length is 15 residues. Germline V gives CDR1 MNHNY, CDR2 SVGAGI (reference sequence). The V gene end was trimmed by 6 bases and the J gene end by 1 base; junction bases not matched to a gene: 4. CDR3 in amino acids: CASSPGTGSNQPQHF. Written as DNA, the CDR3 is TGTGCCAGCAGCCCCGGGACAGGGAGCAATCAGCCCCAGCATTTT.

Remarks on this clone: The junction and the germline gene differ at one end; a read error may be behind it. The chain joins TRBV6-5 to TRBJ1-3, with 7 bases identical to TRBD1. In germline, CDR1 is MNHEY, CDR2 SVGAGI. CDR3 length: 15 residues. Here the CDR3 reads CAGSYATGVGNTIYF. CDR3 nucleotide sequence: TGTGCCGGCAGTTACGCAACAGGGGTAGGAAACACCATATATTTT.

This chain uses TRBV7-9 with TRBJ1-1; 7 bases line up with TRBD1. V dropped 5 bases and J dropped 1; count of bases not matched to a gene: 7. This CDR3 region has 15 residues. The germline gives CDR1 SEHNR, CDR2 FQNEAQ (reference sequence). CDR3 DNA sequence: TGTGCCAGCAGCCCGCGACAGGGCAAGAACACTGAAGCTTTCTTT. Its protein is CASSPRQGKNTEAFF.

This chain joins TRBV9 and TRBJ2-7; D perhaps matches TRBD2 (5 bases). The length of the CDR3 is 14 residues. V lost 3 bases and J 1 base, leaving 11 bases between the germline ends. Germline CDR1 reads SGDLS; CDR2 reads YYNGEE. This CDR3 reads CASSDGPGSYEQYF. In DNA form, the CDR3 reads TGTGCCAGCAGCGACGGCCCGGGATCCTACGAGCAGTACTTC.

The chain has TRBV30 and TRBJ1-2; D gene unclear. The ends were cut back, 2 bases at V and 2 bases at J, with 6 bases in the middle. Germline V gives CDR1 GTSNPN, CDR2 SVGIG (reference sequence). The CDR3 consists of 12 residues. CDR3 sequence: CAWSRTNYGYTF. The DNA for the CDR3 is TGTGCCTGGAGTCGAACAAACTATGGCTACACCTTC.